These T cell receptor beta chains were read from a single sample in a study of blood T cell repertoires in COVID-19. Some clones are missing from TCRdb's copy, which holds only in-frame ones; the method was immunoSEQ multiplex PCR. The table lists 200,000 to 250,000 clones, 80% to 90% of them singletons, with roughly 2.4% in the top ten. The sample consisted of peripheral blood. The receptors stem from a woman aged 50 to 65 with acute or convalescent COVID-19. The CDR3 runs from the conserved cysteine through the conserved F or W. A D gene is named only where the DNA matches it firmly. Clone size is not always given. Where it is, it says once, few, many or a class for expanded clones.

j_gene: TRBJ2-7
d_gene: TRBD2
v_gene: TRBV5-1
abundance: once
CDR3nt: TGCGCCAGCAGCAGGACGGCGGGAGACTCCTACGAGCAGTACTTC
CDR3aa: CASSRTAGDSYEQYF

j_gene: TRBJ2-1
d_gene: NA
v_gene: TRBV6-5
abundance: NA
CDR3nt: TGTGCCAGCAGTTCCCCCTCGGGTGAGCAGTTCTTC
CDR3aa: CASSSPSGEQFF

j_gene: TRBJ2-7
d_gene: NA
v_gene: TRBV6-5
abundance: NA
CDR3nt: TGTGCCAGCAGTATCACGGGGGCCTACGAGCAGTACTTC
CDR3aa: CASSITGAYEQYF

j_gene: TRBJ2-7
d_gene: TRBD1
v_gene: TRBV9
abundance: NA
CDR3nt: TGTGCCAGCAGCGTAGGAGGGACAGGGTCGAGCGAGCAGTACTTC
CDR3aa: CASSVGGTGSSEQYF

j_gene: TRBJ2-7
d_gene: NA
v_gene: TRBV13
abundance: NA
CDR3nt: TGTGCCAGCAGCTGGCGGGAAACTCCGGGGGAGACGTACGAGCAGTACTTC
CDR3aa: CASSWRETPGETYEQYF

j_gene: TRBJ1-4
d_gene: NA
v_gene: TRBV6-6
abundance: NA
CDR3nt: TGTGCCAGTAGTTACCAGGGGCAGCCACTAGGTGAAAAACTGTTTTTT
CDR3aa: CASSYQGQPLGEKLFF

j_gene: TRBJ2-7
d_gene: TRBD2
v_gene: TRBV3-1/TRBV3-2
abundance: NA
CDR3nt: TGTGCCAGCAGCCAGAAGGGAGGGTACGAGCAGTACTTC
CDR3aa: CASSQKGGYEQYF

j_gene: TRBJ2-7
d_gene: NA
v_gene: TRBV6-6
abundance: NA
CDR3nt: TGTGCCAGCAGGAGGGGGACCCCCGACGAGCAGTACTTC
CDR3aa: CASRRGTPDEQYF

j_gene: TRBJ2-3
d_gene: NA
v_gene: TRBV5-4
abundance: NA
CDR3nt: TGTGCCAGCAGCTTGGGACAGCCGCTCACAGATACGCAGTATTTT
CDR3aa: CASSLGQPLTDTQYF

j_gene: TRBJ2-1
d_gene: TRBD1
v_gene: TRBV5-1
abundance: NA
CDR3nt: TGCGCCAGCAGCTTGGGTGGGACAGGGCGAAATGAGCAGTTCTTC
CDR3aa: CASSLGGTGRNEQFF

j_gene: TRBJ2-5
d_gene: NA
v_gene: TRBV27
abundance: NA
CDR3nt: TGTGCCAGCAGTCCTCGGGGAGAGACCCAGTACTTC
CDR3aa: CASSPRGETQYF

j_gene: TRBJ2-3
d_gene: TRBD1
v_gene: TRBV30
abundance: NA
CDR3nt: TGTGCCTGGGGACAGGGCAAGACCCGACTCACAGATACGCAGTATTTT
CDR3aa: CAWGQGKTRLTDTQYF

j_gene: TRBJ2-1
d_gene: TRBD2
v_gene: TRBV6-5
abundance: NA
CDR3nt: TGTGCCAGCAGTTACCACAGACTAGCCCAGGGAATTGAGCAGTTCTTC
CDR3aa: CASSYHRLAQGIEQFF

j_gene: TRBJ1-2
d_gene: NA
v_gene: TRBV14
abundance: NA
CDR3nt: TGTGCCAGCAGCCAAGATGCAGGGAGGGACTATGGCTACACCTTC
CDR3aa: CASSQDAGRDYGYTF

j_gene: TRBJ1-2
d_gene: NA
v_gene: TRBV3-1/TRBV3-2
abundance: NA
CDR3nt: TGTGCCAGCAGCTTCATAGTGGGCGATGGCTACACCTTC
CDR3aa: CASSFIVGDGYTF

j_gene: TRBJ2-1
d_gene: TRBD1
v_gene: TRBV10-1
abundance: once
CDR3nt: TGCGCCAGCAGTGAGTCGGACAGGTTGTTTGTAAATGAGCAGTTCTTC
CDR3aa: CASSESDRLFVNEQFF

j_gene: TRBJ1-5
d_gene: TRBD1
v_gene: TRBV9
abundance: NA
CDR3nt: TGTGCCAGCGGAGGGGACAGGGGTAATCAGCCCCAGCATTTT
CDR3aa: CASGGDRGNQPQHF

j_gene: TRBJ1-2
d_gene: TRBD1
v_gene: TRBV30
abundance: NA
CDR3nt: TGTGCCTGGAGCAGACAGGGGGGCTATGGCTACACCTTC
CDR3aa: CAWSRQGGYGYTF

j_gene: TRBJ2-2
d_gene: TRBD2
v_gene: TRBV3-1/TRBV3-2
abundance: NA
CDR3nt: TGTGCCAGCAGCATTAGCGGGAGTTCAACCGGGGAGCTGTTTTTT
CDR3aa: CASSISGSSTGELFF

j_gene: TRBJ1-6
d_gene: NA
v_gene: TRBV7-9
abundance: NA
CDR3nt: TGTGCCAGCAGCTTAGGTCCAGGGTACTATTCACCCCTCCACTTT
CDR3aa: CASSLGPGYYSPLHF

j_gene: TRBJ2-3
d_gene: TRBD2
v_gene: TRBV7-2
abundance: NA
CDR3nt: TGTGCCAGCAGCTTAGGAGCGGGGGGCCTCACAGATACGCAGTATTTT
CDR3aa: CASSLGAGGLTDTQYF

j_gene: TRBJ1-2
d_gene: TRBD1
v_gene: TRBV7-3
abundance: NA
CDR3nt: TGTGCCAGCAGCGCCGGGACAGGGGATGGCTACACCTTC
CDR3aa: CASSAGTGDGYTF

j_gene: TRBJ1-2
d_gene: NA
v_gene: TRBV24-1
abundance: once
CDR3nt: TGTGCCACCAGTCCAGACAGCATCAGCTACACCTTC
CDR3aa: CATSPDSISYTF

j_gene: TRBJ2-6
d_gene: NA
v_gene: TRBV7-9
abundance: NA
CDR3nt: TGTGCCAGCAGCTTAGGGTCGAGCTCTGGGGCCAACGTCCTGACTTTC
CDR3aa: CASSLGSSSGANVLTF

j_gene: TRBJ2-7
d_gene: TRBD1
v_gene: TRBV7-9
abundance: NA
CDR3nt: TGTGCCAGCAGCTCGGGACAGGGAACCTACGAGCAGTACTTC
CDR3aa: CASSSGQGTYEQYF

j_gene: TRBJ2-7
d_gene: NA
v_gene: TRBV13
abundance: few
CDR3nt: TGTGCCAGCAGCGCCAGGGGTTTGGCCGAGCAGTACTTC
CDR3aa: CASSARGLAEQYF

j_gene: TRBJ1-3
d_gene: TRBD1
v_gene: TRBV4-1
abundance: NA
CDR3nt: TGCGCCAGCAGCCAACCGACAGGGTATGGGGCTGGAAACACCATATATTTT
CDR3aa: CASSQPTGYGAGNTIYF

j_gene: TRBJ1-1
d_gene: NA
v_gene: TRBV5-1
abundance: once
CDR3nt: TGCGCCAGCAGCCCTTGGGGTACAGGAGGGGAAACTGAAGCTTTCTTT
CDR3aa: CASSPWGTGGETEAFF

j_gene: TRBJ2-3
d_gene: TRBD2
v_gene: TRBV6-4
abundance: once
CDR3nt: TGTGCCAGCAGTGCGGGAGTGGGTAGCGGGAGAGATACGCAGTATTTT
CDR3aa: CASSAGVGSGRDTQYF

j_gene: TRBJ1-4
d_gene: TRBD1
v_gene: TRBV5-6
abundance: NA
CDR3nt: TGTGCCAGCAGCCTCGGACAGGGTAGGCCTAATGAAAAACTGTTTTTT
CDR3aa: CASSLGQGRPNEKLFF

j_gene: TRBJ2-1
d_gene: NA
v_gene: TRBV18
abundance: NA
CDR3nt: TGTGCCAGCTCACCACCGAGGGCCGCCTACAATGAGCAGTTCTTC
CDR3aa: CASSPPRAAYNEQFF

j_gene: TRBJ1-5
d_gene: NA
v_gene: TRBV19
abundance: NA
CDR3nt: TGTGCCAGTAGTATGTCAACAGGTTATCAGCCCCAGCATTTT
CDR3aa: CASSMSTGYQPQHF

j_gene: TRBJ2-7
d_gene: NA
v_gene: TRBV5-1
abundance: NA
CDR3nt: TGCGCCAGCAGCTTGTCGGGGGAGAAATCGTCGCAGTACTTC
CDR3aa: CASSLSGEKSSQYF

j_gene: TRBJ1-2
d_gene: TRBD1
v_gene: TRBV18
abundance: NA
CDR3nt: TGTGCCAGCTCATCATCGCCCGGGACAGCTCTTAACTATGGCTACACCTTC
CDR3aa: CASSSSPGTALNYGYTF

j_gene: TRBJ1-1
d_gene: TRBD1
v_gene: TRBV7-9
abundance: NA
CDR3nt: TGTGCCACCGGGACAGGGTTACCTGAAGCTTTCTTT
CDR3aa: CATGTGLPEAFF

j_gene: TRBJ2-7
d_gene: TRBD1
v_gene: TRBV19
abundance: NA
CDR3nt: TGTGCCACCAGCGGGGAGACAGGGGGGGTCTGGGAGCAGTACTTC
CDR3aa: CATSGETGGVWEQYF

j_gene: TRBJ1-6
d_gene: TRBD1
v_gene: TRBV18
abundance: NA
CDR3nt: TGTGCCAGCTCACCGGGACAGGATGGGGATTCACCCCTCCACTTT
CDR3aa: CASSPGQDGDSPLHF

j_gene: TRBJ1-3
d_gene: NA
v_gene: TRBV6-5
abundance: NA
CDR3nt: TGTGCCAGCAGTAGACAAATCTCTGGAAACACCATATATTTT
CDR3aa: CASSRQISGNTIYF

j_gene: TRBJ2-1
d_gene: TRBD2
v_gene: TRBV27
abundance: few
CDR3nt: TGTGCCAGCAGTTCCCTCACTAGCGGGAGCCACAATGAGCAGTTCTTC
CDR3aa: CASSSLTSGSHNEQFF

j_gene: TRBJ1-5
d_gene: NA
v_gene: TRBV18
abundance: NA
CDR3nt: TGTGCCAGCTCAGAAGACGACAGTAGCAATCAGCCCCAGCATTTT
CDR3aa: CASSEDDSSNQPQHF

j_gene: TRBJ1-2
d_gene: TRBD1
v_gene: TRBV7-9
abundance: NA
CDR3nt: TGTGCCAGCAGCTCTGGACAGGGGCCCTATGGCTACACCTTC
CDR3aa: CASSSGQGPYGYTF

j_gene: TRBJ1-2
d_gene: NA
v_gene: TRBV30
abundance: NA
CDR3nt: TGTGCCTGGAGTGTTCCTCCGAGGGTCGGCTACACCTTC
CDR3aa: CAWSVPPRVGYTF

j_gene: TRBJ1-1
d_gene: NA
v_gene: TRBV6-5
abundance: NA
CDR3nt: TGTGCCAGCACCCGAGGACAGAACACTGAAGCTTTCTTT
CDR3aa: CASTRGQNTEAFF

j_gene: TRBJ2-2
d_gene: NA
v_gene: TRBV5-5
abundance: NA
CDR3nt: TGTGCCAGCAGTAGGACAGTCATGAACACCGGGGAGCTGTTTTTT
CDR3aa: CASSRTVMNTGELFF

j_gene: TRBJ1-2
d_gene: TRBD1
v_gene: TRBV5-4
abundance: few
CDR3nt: TGTGCCAGCAGCTTGACAGGGGGCTCTGGCTACACCTTC
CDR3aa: CASSLTGGSGYTF

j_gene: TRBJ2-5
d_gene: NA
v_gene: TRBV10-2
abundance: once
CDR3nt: TGCGCCAGCAGTAGACTAGTTGAGACCCAGTACTTC
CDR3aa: CASSRLVETQYF

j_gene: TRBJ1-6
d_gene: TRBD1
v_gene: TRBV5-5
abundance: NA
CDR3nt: TGTGCCAGCAGCCCGGACAGGGGCTTTCGGTCACCCCTCCACTTT
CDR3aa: CASSPDRGFRSPLHF

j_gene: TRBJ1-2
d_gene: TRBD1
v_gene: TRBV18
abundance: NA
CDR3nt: TGTGCCAGCTCACCAGCCGGGACAGGGGTCCCGTTGGGCTACACCTTC
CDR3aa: CASSPAGTGVPLGYTF

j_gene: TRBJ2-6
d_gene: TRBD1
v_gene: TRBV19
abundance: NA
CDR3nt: TGTGCCAGTAGTGTGGCGACAGGGCCAGGGGCCAACGTCCTGACTTTC
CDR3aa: CASSVATGPGANVLTF

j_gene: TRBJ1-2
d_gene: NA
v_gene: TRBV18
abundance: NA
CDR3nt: TGTGCCAGCTCACCACGTGGAGGGTATAATGGCTACACCTTC
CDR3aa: CASSPRGGYNGYTF

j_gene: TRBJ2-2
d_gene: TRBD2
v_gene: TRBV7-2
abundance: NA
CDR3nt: TGTGCCAGCAGCTCTACTAGCGAAAACACCGGGGAGCTGTTTTTT
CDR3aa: CASSSTSENTGELFF

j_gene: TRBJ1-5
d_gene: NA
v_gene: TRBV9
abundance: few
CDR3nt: TGTGCCAGCAGCGCCTGGGGCGATCAGCCCCAGCATTTT
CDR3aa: CASSAWGDQPQHF

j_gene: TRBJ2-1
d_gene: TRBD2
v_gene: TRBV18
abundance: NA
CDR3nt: TGTGCCAGCTCAACAAGACTAGCCGACGACTACAATGAGCAGTTCTTC
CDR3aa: CASSTRLADDYNEQFF

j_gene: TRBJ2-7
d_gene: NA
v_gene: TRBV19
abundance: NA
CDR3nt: TGTGCCAGTAGTCACAGGGTGGTTTCCTACGAGCAGTACTTC
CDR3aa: CASSHRVVSYEQYF

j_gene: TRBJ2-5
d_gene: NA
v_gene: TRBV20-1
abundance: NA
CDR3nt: TGCAGTGCTAGTGTGGCAGGGGATATCCAAGAGACCCAGTACTTC
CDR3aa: CSASVAGDIQETQYF

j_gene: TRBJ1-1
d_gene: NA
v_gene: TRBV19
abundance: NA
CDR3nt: TGTGCCAGTAGTATGACGGAGGGGAGGAGGGCTGAAGCTTTCTTT
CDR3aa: CASSMTEGRRAEAFF

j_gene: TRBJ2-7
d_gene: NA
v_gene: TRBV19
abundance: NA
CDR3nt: TGTGCCAGTAGTTCACAGAGCGCGGGGCGGTCCTACGAGCAGTACTTC
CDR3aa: CASSSQSAGRSYEQYF

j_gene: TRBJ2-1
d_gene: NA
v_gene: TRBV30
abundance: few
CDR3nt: TGTGCCTGGAGTGGAGGGTACGAGCAGTTCTTC
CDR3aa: CAWSGGYEQFF